Shown below are 6 T cell receptor beta chains from a single sample sequenced in a study of T cells in localized non-small cell lung cancer. Produced via immunoSEQ multiplex PCR; TCRdb's table is partial and in-frame only. There are about 40,000 clones in the sample; 75% to 90% occur only once, and approximately 6.9% lies in the top ten. The material was peripheral blood, obtained before any cancer treatment. The receptors were gathered from a man aged 35 to 70 with stage I lung adenocarcinoma.

The chain uses TRBV2 and TRBJ2-3; unclear D gene. The CDR3 runs 11 residues. Trimming shortened V by 3 bases and J by 6 bases, and 4 bases separated the two germline ends. CDR1 and CDR2 from the germline V gene are SNHLY and FYNNEI. The DNA of the CDR3 is TGTGCCAGCAGTGACTTTGATACGCAGTATTTT. This encodes CASSDFDTQYF.

The chain uses TRBV7-9 and TRBJ2-1; D is perhaps TRBD1 (6 bases). V was trimmed by 4 bases and J by 5 bases, leaving 18 bases between them. Per the germline V gene, CDR1 is SEHNR and CDR2 is FQNEAQ (reference sequence). The CDR3 has 16 amino acids. The chain's CDR3 is CASSWGSGQGNNEQFF. The DNA for the CDR3 is TGTGCCAGCAGCTGGGGATCCGGGCAGGGGAACAATGAGCAGTTCTTC.

This chain uses TRBV11-2 with TRBJ1-2; D may be TRBD1 (5 bases). V dropped 4 bases and J dropped 0 bases, with 15 bases sitting between them. Per the germline V gene, CDR1 is SGHAT and CDR2 is FQNNGV. The CDR3 has 16 amino acids. CDR3: CASSSNAGPTNYGYTF. Here the CDR3 DNA reads TGTGCCAGCAGCTCTAACGCGGGACCCACTAACTATGGCTACACCTTC.

The rearrangement joins TRBV19 to TRBJ2-1, with 11 bases that match TRBD2. Germline V gene lookup returns CDR1 LNHDA and CDR2 SQIVND (reference sequence). The V and J ends lost 2 bases and 7 bases, in that order; junction bases with no gene match: 7. The CDR3 has 16 amino acids. CDR3 in DNA: TGTGCCAGTAGTATAAATAGACTAGCGGGAAGGAATGAGCAGTTCTTC. Its translation: CASSINRLAGRNEQFF. The whole variable domain, remainder taken from reference TRBV19 and TRBJ2-1, is DGGITQSPKYLFRKEGQNVTLSCEQNLNHDAMYWYRQDPGQGLRLIYYSQIVNDFQKGDIAEGYSVSREKKESFPLTVTSAQKNPTAFYLCASSINRLAGRNEQFFGPGTRLTVL.

The genes are TRBV6-1 and TRBJ1-2, with 7 bases matching TRBD1. V was clipped by 5 bases and J by 7 bases; unmatched bases: 10. Germline V gene sequence: CDR1 MNHNS, CDR2 SASEGT. CDR3 length: 14 residues. CDR3 DNA: TGTGCCAGCAGTACCGGGCAGGGGGTGGCTGGCTACACCTTC. The encoded protein is CASSTGQGVAGYTF.

V is TRBV6-1 and J is TRBJ1-5; D gene unclear. Trimming took off 5 bases at V and 0 bases at J, with 8 bases between the two ends. The germline V gene encodes CDR1 MNHNS and CDR2 SASEGT. CDR3 length equals 14 residues. The CDR3 is CASSQVNSNQPQHF. The CDR3 coding sequence is TGTGCCAGCAGTCAGGTTAATAGCAATCAGCCCCAGCATTTT.